This entry describes one TCR beta chain. This sample is drawn from a study of T cell changes during pregnancy in multiple sclerosis. The germline V and J ends were trimmed by 3 bases and 2 bases, with 7 bases remaining between them. Germline CDR1 reads GTSNPN; CDR2 reads SVGIG (reference sequence). CDR3 length equals 12 residues. Produced via immunoSEQ multiplex PCR; TCRdb's table is partial and in-frame only. The table has around 57,000 clones, roughly nine tenths seen once. The material was peripheral blood, obtained in the first trimester of pregnancy. This chain joins TRBV30 and TRBJ1-2; a possible D gene is TRBD1 (6 bases). The sequence was collected from a female donor with multiple sclerosis, enrolled in a pregnancy study. Written as DNA, the CDR3 is TGTGCCTGGAGCACAGGGAACTATGGCTACACCTTC. Its protein is CAWSTGNYGYTF.